This TCR beta chain stems from a study of regulatory T cells in long-lasting Graves disease (dated by TCRdb to the early 2020s). For the wider study: Antithyroid drugs had been taken for less than 3 months by newly diagnosed Graves' disease patients. Patients with persistent Graves' disease were compared with patients with newly diagnosed Graves' disease using TCR sequencing and RNA sequencing of peripheral blood. The study took place in China and was registered as a clinical trial. TCR sequencing covered 13 persistent and roughly 20 newly diagnosed Graves' disease patients, 33 samples in total.

On the study overall, not on this receptor specifically: TRBV28, TRBJ1-2 and TRBJ2-5 were preferentially used in persistent disease, while TRBV20-1 and TRBJ2-1 were favored in newly diagnosed disease. More public clonotypes were shared among persistent patients (more than 2,500) than among newly diagnosed patients (approximately 930). Sequencing and analysis were limited to the TCR beta chain. The small sample size was acknowledged by the authors as a limitation that may reduce accuracy. Lower TCR Shannon entropy and fewer highly expanded clones were observed in persistent Graves' disease patients than in newly diagnosed patients, which suggested clonal expansion. Only peripheral blood was studied, because thyroid tissue, the primary lesion, was inaccessible.

The label giving this sample's time point can be read as: newly diagnosed GD, antithyroid drugs for less than 3 months. RNA was extracted from PBMCs in TRIzol for both TCR sequencing and RNA sequencing. Graves' disease was diagnosed according to American Thyroid Association guidelines. The patients came from an endocrinology department in Xi'an, China. Each patient gave around 9 milliliters of peripheral blood, collected in an EDTA anticoagulant tube. Ficoll Paque Plus density gradient separation was used to isolate PBMCs, and no additional T cell sorting was done. An Agilent 2100 Bioanalyzer and agarose gel were used to check RNA quality, while a NanoDrop 2000 measured RNA concentration. This clonotype was recorded many times. Its binding antigen is unknown. It has no much larger one-base neighbor in the sample; base qualities were not kept. Libraries were made using multiplex PCR. Sequencer: Illumina HiSeq 4000. TCR beta libraries were built with iRepertoire HTBI primers and Arm-PCR amplification of CDR3 regions. Gel purification was performed on PCR products prior to sequencing. As for the authors' bioinformatics: Gene usage analysis of CDR3 amino acid clonotypes relied on the roughly 64 TRBV and about 15 TRBJ segments identified across samples. COPE and FqMerger were used to merge filtered high-quality paired reads into contigs. Contigs were aligned with BLAST to IMGT TRBV, TRBD and TRBJ reference genes, and CDR3 was defined per IMGT. Any clonotype with a frequency above 0.1% was counted as a highly expanded clone. Shannon entropy was used to measure repertoire diversity, and the Gini coefficient was used to measure V-J evenness. Public clonotypes were defined as clonotypes shared by more than one individual. The public reads were reprocessed in TCRdb via fastp at Q25 and MiXCR, keeping in-frame beta chains. Identical CDR3 protein sequences are pooled into one entry, listed with their most common genes and DNA. The V and J calls were determined by TCRdb, not by the authors. The sample includes under 250,000 distinct CDR3 sequences, with around 20% observed a single time. Approximately 13% of the sample goes to the ten largest clones.

At the junction V is shortened by 5 bases and J by 2 bases; bases outside the gene matches: 4. CDR1 is given as DFQATT and CDR2 as SNEGSKA, both from the germline V gene (reference sequence). The CDR3 goes from the cysteine to the phenylalanine over 13 residues. The sequence is cut down to CDR3 DNA, 39 bases in frame from base 1. The chain is made from TRBV20-1 and TRBJ2-7, with 9 bases matching TRBD1. Sequencing was performed on peripheral blood mononuclear cells (PBMCs), taken at new diagnosis, from a patient treated with antithyroid drugs. This TCR came from a female donor with Graves disease. CDR3 sequence: CSAGRDRAYEQYF. In nucleotides, the sequence is TGCAGTGCTGGCCGGGACAGGGCCTACGAGCAGTACTTC.